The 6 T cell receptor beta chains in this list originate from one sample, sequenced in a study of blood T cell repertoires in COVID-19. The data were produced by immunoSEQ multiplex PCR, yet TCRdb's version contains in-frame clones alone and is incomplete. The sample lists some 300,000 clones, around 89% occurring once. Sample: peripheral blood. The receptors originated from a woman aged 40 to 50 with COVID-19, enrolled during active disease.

CDR3 sequence: CASSQGGNQPQHF. In DNA, the CDR3 is TGTGCCAGCAGCCAAGGAGGAAATCAGCCCCAGCATTTT. V usage is TRBV4-2 and J usage is TRBJ1-5; D remains unclear. CDR3 size: 13 residues. V shed 1 base and J shed 4 bases, with 5 bases lying between them. The germline V gene has CDR1 LGHNA and CDR2 YNFKEQ.

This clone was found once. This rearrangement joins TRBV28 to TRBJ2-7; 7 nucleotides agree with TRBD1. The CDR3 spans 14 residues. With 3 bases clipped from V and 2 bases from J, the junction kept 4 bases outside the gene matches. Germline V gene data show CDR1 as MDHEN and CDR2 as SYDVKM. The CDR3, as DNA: TGTGCCAGCAGTTTCTCACAGGGGCCCTACGAGCAGTACTTC. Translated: CASSFSQGPYEQYF.

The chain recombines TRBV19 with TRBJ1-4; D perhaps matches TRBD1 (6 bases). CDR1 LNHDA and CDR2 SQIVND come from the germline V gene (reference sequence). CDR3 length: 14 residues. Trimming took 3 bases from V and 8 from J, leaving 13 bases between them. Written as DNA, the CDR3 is TGTGCCAGTAGTATCACAGGGTATTCCGAAAAACTGTTTTTT. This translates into CASSITGYSEKLFF.

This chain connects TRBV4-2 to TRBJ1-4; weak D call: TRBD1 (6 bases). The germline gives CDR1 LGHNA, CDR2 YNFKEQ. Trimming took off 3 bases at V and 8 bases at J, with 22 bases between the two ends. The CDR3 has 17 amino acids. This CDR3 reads CASSQIQGRYNGEKLFF. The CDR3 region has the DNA TGTGCCAGCAGCCAGATACAGGGCAGATATAATGGGGAAAAACTGTTTTTT.

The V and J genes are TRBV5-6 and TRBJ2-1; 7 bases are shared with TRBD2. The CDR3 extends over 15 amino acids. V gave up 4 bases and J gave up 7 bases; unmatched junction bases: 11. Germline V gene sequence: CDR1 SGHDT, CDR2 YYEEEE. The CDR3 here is CASSAPGPGGNEQFF. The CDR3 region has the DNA TGTGCCAGCAGCGCTCCGGGACCGGGAGGAAATGAGCAGTTCTTC.

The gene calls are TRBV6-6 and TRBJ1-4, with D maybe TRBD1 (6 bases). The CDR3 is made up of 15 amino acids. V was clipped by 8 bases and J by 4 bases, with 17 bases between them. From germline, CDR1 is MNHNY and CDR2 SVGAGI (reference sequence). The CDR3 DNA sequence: TGTGCCAGCCATACCTCGACAGGAGGTAATGAAAAACTGTTTTTT. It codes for CASHTSTGGNEKLFF.